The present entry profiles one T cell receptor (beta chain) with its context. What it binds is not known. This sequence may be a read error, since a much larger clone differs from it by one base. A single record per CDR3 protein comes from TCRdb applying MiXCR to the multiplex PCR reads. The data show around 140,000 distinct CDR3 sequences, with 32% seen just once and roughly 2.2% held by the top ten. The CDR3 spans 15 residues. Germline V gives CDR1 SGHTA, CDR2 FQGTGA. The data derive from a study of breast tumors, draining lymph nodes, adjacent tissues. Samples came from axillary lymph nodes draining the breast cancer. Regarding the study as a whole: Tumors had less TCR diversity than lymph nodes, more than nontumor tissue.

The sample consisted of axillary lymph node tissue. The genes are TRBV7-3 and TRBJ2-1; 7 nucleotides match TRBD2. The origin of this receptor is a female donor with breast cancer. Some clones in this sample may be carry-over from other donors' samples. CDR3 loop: CASSQMGGDYNEQLF. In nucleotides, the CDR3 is TGTGCCAGCAGCCAAATGGGGGGGGACTACAATGAGCAGCTCTTC.